This TCR beta chain was identified during a study of CD8+ T cells in alopecia areata. Sequencing relied on a cDNA template that was reverse transcribed from extracted RNA. Clones were read by immunoSEQ multiplex PCR, and TCRdb kept only the in-frame ones, dropping some. Of over 100,000 clones in the sample, 49% were seen once. This CDR3 spans 11 amino acids. Per germline, CDR1 SNHLY and CDR2 FYNNEI. V lost 9 bases to trimming and J lost 7 bases, with 12 bases between them. The TCR originated in a human donor with alopecia areata. The starting material was CD8+ T cells sorted from blood, obtained at week 0. The genes are TRBV2 and TRBJ1-1; D is uncertain. In DNA form, the CDR3 reads TGTGCCAGGATCGTGGGTTTTGAAGCTTTCTTT. Translated, it gives CARIVGFEAFF.